The 22 T cell receptor beta chains in this list originate from one sample, sequenced in a study of blood T cell repertoires in COVID-19. Sequencing used immunoSEQ multiplex PCR; TCRdb keeps in-frame clones, though not all of them. The sample yields around 190,000 clones, roughly four fifths seen once. The sample consisted of PBMCs or T cells enriched from blood (not recorded which). Receptors were obtained from a middle-aged man who had recovered from COVID-19.

This clone was observed a single time. The sample has other DNA sequences that encode this CDR3 too. The rearrangement links TRBV24-1 to TRBJ2-3; a weak D match, TRBD2 (6 bases). V was cut by 5 bases and J by 4 bases, with 9 bases left in between. CDR1 KGHDR and CDR2 SFDVKD come from the germline V gene. The CDR3 is 13 residues long. Here the CDR3 reads CATSGRDSDTQYF. The CDR3 DNA reads as TGTGCCACCAGTGGTCGGGACTCAGATACGCAGTATTTT.

The genes are TRBV12-5 and TRBJ2-1, with 11 bases fitting TRBD2. The V gene's germline CDR1 is LGHNT and CDR2 FRNRAP. V lost 0 bases, J lost 7 bases, and 11 bases stayed unmatched. The CDR3 is 18 amino acids. In nucleotides, the CDR3 is TGTGCTAGTGGTTTGGTACAGGGTAGCGGGAGGGCCGTGAATGAGCAGTTCTTC. Its translation is CASGLVQGSGRAVNEQFF.

The chain carries TRBV5-1 and TRBJ1-3; tentatively, D is TRBD1 (6 bases). Germline V lookup: CDR1 SGHRS, CDR2 YFSETQ. The CDR3 spans 15 residues. Trimming left V 4 bases short and J 0 bases short, with 11 bases between. CDR3 bases: TGCGCCAGCAGCCCCGACAGGAGCTCTGGAAACACCATATATTTT. Protein product: CASSPDRSSGNTIYF.

J is TRBJ1-2 and V is TRBV7-9, with D maybe TRBD1 (5 bases). In germline, CDR1 is SEHNR, CDR2 FQNEAQ (reference sequence). This CDR3 contains 13 residues. V lost 4 bases to trimming and J lost 1 base, with 7 bases between them. CDR3 DNA sequence: TGTGCCAGCAGCTCAGGGTTTAACTATGGCTACACCTTC. This translates into CASSSGFNYGYTF.

The V call is TRBV6-5, the J call TRBJ1-6, with a tentative D call TRBD1 (5 bases). Between the trimmed V and J ends, which lost 10 bases and 8 bases, there was a span of 12 bases. Per the germline V gene, CDR1 is MNHEY and CDR2 is SVGAGI. CDR3 length: 12 amino acids. As DNA, the CDR3 is TGTGCCACACAGGATAGATATTCACCCCTCCACTTT. It translates to CATQDRYSPLHF.

This clone was counted only a few times. The V and J genes are TRBV2 and TRBJ2-1, with D hard to call. The CDR3 loop spans 14 amino acids. The germline gives CDR1 SNHLY, CDR2 FYNNEI. Trimming removed 5 bases from V and 5 bases from J, with 13 bases in between. CDR3 sequence: CASSHLTADNEQFF. The CDR3 coding sequence is TGTGCCAGCAGTCATCTTACAGCAGACAATGAGCAGTTCTTC. Full variable domain (remainder filled in from reference TRBV2 and TRBJ2-1): EPEVTQTPSHQVTQMGQEVILRCVPISNHLYFYWYRQILGQKVEFLVSFYNNEISEKSEIFDDQFSVERPDGSNFTLKIRSTKLEDSAMYFCASSHLTADNEQFFGPGTRLTVL.

V gene TRBV27 combines with J gene TRBJ2-7; TRBD1 agrees at 7 bases. CDR1 MNHEY and CDR2 SMNVEV come from the germline V gene (reference sequence). The ends lost 6 bases at V and 2 bases at J; junction bases unmatched: 7. CDR3 length equals 14 residues. CDR3 DNA: TGTGCCAGCAGCCCCTGGGACAGACCCTACGAGCAGTACTTC. Translation: CASSPWDRPYEQYF.

This chain joins TRBV24-1 and TRBJ1-2, with D possibly TRBD1 on 5 matching bases. This CDR3 is 14 amino acids long. V lost 10 bases and J 3 bases, leaving 17 bases between the germline ends. CDR1 is KGHDR, CDR2 SFDVKD, per germline. CDR3 in DNA: TGTGCCACGGAACTCCCGGACACGGACTATGGCTACACCTTC. It codes for CATELPDTDYGYTF.

The rearrangement joins TRBV24-1 to TRBJ2-7; possibly TRBD1 for D (5 bases). This CDR3 comprises 15 residues. Germline CDR1 is KGHDR and CDR2 is SFDVKD. Trimming removed 4 bases at V and 5 bases at J, with 17 bases between. The CDR3: CATSDPTVPTNEQYF. The CDR3 DNA reads TGTGCCACCAGTGACCCGACAGTTCCAACAAACGAGCAGTACTTC.

The V and J genes are TRBV4-1 and TRBJ2-7; D not resolved. The CDR3 loop spans 13 amino acids. Germline CDR1 reads MGHRA; CDR2 reads YSYEKL. V lost 4 bases and J lost 7, with 14 bases in between. The CDR3 DNA follows: TGCGCCAGCAGCCCTCCCGGTCCGTGGGAGCAGTACTTC. This translates into CASSPPGPWEQYF.

The rearrangement uses TRBV28 and TRBJ2-3; 12 nucleotides match TRBD1. Germline V CDR1 and CDR2: MDHEN, SYDVKM. The CDR3 length is 15 residues. V gave up 6 bases and J gave up 4 bases; unmatched junction bases: 5. The CDR3 region is CASRAGQGAPDTQYF. CDR3 nucleotide sequence: TGTGCCAGCAGGGCGGGACAGGGGGCTCCAGATACGCAGTATTTT.

The rearrangement uses TRBV18 and TRBJ1-2; D not certain. Germline assignment: CDR1 KGHSH and CDR2 LQKENI. The CDR3 length is 15 residues. Trimming took 1 base from V and 2 from J, leaving 11 bases between them. The DNA for the CDR3 is TGTGCCAGCTCACCACGGGAGGGCTCCAACTATGGCTACACCTTC. Protein product: CASSPREGSNYGYTF.

The chain employs TRBV29-1 and TRBJ2-4; 8 bases are a match to TRBD1. CDR1 is SQVTM and CDR2 is ANQGSEA in the germline V gene. The CDR3 is 12 residues long. V dropped 8 bases and J dropped 6; count of bases not matched to a gene: 6. CDR3 amino acids: CSLRTGRNIQYF. The CDR3 region has the DNA TGCAGCCTACGGACAGGGCGAAACATTCAGTACTTC.

V gene TRBV7-9 combines with J gene TRBJ2-1; 13 bases match TRBD2. From germline, CDR1 is SEHNR and CDR2 FQNEAQ (reference sequence). The junction had 10 bases not matched to a gene; V was cut back by 5 bases and J by 6 bases. The CDR3 length is 17 residues. The CDR3 sequence: CASSLKLAGGTRNEQFF. The CDR3 DNA reads as TGTGCCAGCAGCCTGAAACTAGCGGGGGGGACACGCAATGAGCAGTTCTTC.

The chain couples TRBV6-5 to TRBJ2-7; 7 nucleotides align to TRBD1. Germline V CDR1 and CDR2: MNHEY, SVGAGI. V shed 8 bases and J 3 bases; nucleotides not matched to a gene: 13. This CDR3 has 15 amino acids. CDR3 coding DNA: TGTGCCAGCCAGTTACAGGCACAGGGGCACTACGAGCAGTACTTC. It codes for CASQLQAQGHYEQYF.

The chain joins TRBV19 to TRBJ1-5; 10 bases fit TRBD1. Germline loops: CDR1 LNHDA, CDR2 SQIVND (reference sequence). The CDR3 contains 14 residues. V shed 5 bases and J 2 bases; nucleotides not matched to a gene: 0. The CDR3 is CASSGTGGNQPQHF. Written as DNA, the CDR3 is TGTGCCAGTAGTGGGACAGGGGGCAATCAGCCCCAGCATTTT.

The chain joins TRBV7-9 to TRBJ2-5; D might be TRBD1 (6 bases). Germline lookup yields CDR1 SEHNR and CDR2 FQNEAQ (reference sequence). The CDR3 is 14 residues long. Trimming removed 5 bases at V and 4 bases at J, with 14 bases between. The CDR3 nucleotides are TGTGCCAGCAGCCAGGGGTCTGGGGGAGAGACCCAGTACTTC. This encodes CASSQGSGGETQYF.

The V gene is TRBV15, the J gene TRBJ1-3; D remains unclear. The CDR3 has 15 amino acids. Between the trimmed V and J ends, which lost 4 bases and 0 bases, there was a span of 10 bases. CDR1 and CDR2 from the germline V gene are LNHNV and YYDKDF (reference sequence). The CDR3 nucleotides read TGTGCCACCAGCAACAGCCTGAGCTCTGGAAACACCATATATTTT. Protein sequence: CATSNSLSSGNTIYF. Variable domain in full (rest from reference TRBV15 and TRBJ1-3): DAMVIQNPRYQVTQFGKPVTLSCSQTLNHNVMYWYQQKSSQAPKLLFHYYDKDFNNEADTPDNFQSRRPNTSFCFLDIRSPGLGDTAMYLCATSNSLSSGNTIYFGEGSWLTVV.

This clone was counted a single time. This chain links TRBV12-5 with TRBJ1-2; the match to TRBD1 covers 8 bases. After removal of 5 bases from V and 4 bases from J, the junction contained 12 bases not matched to a gene. Germline CDR1 LGHNT, CDR2 FRNRAP. This CDR3 has 16 residues. As DNA, the CDR3 is TGTGCTAGTGGTCTCACAAGGGACAGGAAAACCTATGGCTACACCTTC. This translates into CASGLTRDRKTYGYTF. The whole variable domain, remainder taken from reference TRBV12-5 and TRBJ1-2, is DARVTQTPRHKVTEMGQEVTMRCQPILGHNTVFWYRQTMMQGLELLAYFRNRAPLDDSGMPKDRFSAEMPDATLATLKIQPSEPRDSAVYFCASGLTRDRKTYGYTFGSGTRLTVV.

A single count supports this clone. The chain has TRBV12-5 and TRBJ2-7, with 10 bases identical to TRBD2. The ends lost 2 bases at V and 2 bases at J; junction bases unmatched: 6. The germline CDR1 and CDR2 sequences are LGHNT and FRNRAP. The CDR3 runs 16 residues. The CDR3 protein is CASGLWTSGLTYEQYF. The DNA for the CDR3 is TGTGCTAGTGGTTTGTGGACTAGCGGTCTGACCTACGAGCAGTACTTC.

The chain recombines TRBV7-2 with TRBJ2-2, with TRBD2 identical over 7 bases. The CDR3 totals 15 residues. With V trimmed by 9 bases and J by 2 bases, 9 bases remained unmatched. Looked up from germline, CDR1 is SGHTA and CDR2 is FQGNSA. CDR3 region: CASKREVGNTGELFF. DNA of the CDR3: TGTGCCAGTAAGCGGGAAGTCGGTAACACCGGGGAGCTGTTTTTT.

The genes are TRBV13 and TRBJ2-1, with 7 positions matching TRBD2. In germline, CDR1 is PRHDT, CDR2 FYEKMQ (reference sequence). Losses at the gene ends were 2 bases for V and 2 bases for J; bases not matched to a gene: 6. This CDR3 has 16 amino acids. The CDR3 coding sequence is TGTGCCAGCAGCTTATTGGAGGGAGGGACCTACAATGAGCAGTTCTTC. Its protein product is CASSLLEGGTYNEQFF.